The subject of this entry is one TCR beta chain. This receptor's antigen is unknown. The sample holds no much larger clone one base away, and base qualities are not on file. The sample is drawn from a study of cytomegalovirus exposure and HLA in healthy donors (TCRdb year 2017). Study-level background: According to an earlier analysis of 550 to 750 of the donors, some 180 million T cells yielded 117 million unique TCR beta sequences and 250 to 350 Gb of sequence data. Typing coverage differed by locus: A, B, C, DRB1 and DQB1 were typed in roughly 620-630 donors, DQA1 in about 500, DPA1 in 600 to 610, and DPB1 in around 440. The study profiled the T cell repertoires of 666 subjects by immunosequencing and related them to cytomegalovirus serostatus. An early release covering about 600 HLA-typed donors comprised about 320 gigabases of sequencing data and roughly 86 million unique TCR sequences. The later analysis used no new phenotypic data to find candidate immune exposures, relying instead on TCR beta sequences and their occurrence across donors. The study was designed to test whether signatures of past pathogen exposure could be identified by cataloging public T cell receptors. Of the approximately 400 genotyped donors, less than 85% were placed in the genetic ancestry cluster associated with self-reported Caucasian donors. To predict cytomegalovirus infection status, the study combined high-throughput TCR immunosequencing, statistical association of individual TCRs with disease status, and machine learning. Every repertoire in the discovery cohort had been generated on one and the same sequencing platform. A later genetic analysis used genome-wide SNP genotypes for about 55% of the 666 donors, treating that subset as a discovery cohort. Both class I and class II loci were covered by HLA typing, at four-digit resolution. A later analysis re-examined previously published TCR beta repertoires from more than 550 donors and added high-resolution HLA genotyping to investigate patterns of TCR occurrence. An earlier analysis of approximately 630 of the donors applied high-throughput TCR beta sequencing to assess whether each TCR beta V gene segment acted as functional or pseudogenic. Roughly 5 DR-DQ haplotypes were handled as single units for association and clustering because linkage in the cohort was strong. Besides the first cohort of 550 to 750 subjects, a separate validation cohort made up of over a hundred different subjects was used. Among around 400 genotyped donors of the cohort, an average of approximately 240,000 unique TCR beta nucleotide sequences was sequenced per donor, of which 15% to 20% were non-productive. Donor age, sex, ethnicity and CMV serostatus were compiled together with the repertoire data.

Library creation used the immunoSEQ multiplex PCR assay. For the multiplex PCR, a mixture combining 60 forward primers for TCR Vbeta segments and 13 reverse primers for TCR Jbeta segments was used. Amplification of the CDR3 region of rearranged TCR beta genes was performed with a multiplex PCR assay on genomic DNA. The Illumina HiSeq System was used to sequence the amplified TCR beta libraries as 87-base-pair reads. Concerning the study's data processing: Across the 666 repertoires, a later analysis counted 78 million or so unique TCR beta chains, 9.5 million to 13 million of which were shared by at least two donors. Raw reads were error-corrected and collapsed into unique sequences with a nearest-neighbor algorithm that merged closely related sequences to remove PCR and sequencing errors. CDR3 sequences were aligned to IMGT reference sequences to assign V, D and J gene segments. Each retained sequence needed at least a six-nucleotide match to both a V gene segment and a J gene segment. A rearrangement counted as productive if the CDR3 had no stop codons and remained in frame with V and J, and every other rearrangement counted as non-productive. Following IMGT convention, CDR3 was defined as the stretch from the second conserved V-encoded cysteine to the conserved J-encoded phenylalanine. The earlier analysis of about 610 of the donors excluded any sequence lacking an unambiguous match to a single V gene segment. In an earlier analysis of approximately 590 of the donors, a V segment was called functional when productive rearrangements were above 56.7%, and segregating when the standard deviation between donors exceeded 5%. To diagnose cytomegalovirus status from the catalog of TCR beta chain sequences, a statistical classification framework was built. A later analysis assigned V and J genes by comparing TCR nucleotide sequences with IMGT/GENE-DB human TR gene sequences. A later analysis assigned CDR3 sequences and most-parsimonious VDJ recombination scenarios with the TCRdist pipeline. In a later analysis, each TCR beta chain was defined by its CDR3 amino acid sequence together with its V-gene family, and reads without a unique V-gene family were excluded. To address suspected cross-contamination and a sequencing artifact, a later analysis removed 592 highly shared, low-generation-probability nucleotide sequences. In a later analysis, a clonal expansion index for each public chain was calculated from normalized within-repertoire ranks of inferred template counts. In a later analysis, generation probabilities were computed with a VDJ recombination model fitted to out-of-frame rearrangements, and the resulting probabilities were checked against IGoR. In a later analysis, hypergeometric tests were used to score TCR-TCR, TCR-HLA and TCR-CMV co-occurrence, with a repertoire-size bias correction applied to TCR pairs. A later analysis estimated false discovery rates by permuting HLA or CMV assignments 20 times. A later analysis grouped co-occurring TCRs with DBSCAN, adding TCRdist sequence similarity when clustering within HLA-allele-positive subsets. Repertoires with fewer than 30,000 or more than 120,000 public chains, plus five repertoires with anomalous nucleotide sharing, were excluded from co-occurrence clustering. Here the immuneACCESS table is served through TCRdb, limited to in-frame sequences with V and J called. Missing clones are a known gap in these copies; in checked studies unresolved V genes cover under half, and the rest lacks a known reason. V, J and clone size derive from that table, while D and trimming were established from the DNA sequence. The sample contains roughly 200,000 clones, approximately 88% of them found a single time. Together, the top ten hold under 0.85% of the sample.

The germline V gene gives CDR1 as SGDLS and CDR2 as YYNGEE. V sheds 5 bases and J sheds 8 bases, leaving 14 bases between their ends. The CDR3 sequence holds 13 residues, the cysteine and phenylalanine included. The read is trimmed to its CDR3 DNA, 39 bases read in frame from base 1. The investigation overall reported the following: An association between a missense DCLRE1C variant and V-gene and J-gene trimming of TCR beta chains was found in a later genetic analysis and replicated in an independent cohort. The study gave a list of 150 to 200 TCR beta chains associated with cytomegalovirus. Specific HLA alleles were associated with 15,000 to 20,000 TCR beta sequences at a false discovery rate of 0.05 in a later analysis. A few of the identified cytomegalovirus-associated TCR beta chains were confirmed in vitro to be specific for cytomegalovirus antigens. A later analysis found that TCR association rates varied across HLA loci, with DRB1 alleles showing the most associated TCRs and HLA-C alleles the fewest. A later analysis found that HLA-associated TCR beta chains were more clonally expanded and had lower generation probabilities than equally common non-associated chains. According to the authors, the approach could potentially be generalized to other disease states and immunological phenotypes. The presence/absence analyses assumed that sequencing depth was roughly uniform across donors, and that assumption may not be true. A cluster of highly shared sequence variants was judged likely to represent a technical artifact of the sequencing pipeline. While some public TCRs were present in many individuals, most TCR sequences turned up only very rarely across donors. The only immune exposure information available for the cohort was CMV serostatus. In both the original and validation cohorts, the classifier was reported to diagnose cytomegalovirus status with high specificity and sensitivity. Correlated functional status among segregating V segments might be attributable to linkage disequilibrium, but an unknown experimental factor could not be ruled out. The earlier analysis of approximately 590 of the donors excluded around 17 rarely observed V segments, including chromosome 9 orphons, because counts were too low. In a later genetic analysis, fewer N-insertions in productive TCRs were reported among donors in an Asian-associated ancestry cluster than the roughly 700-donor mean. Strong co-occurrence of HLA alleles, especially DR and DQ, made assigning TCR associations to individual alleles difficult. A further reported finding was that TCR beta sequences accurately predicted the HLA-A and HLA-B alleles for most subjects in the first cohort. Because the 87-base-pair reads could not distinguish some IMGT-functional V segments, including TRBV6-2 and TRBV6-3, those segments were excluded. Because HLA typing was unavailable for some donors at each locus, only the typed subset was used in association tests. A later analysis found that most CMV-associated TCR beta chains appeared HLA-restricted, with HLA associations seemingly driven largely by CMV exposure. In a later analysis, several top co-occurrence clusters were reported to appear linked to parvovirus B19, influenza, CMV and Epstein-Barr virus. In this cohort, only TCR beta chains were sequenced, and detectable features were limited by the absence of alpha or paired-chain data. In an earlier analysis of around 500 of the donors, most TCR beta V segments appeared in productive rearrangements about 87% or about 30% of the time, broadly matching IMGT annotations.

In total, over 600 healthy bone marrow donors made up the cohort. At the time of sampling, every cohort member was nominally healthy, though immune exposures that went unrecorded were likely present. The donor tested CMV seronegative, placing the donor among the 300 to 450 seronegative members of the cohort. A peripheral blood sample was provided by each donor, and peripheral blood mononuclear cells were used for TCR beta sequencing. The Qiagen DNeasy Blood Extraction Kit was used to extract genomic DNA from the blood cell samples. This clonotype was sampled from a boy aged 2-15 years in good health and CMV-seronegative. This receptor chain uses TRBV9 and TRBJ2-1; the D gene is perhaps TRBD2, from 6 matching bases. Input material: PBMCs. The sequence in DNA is TGTGCCAGCAGGATGACTAGTGCGGATGAGCAGTTCTTC. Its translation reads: CASRMTSADEQFF. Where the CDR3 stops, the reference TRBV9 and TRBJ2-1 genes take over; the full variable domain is DSGVTQTPKHLITATGQRVTLRCSPRSGDLSVYWYQQSLDQGLQFLIQYYNGEERAKGNILERFSAQQFPDLHSELNLSSLELGDSALYFCASRMTSADEQFFGPGTRLTVL.